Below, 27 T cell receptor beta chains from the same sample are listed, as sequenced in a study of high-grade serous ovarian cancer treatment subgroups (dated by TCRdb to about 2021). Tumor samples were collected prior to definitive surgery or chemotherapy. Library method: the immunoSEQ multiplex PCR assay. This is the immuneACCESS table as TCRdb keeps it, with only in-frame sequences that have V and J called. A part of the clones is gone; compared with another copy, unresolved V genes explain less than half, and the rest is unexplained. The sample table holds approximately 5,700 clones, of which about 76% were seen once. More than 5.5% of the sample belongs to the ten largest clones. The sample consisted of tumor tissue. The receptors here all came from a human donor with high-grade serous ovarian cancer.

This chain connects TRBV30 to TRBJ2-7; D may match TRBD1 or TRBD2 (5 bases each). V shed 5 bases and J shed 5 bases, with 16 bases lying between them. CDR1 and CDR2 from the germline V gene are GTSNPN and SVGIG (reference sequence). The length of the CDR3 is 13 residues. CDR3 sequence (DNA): TGTGCCTGGCGGGGCCTTGGGCCCCACGAGCAGTACTTC. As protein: CAWRGLGPHEQYF.

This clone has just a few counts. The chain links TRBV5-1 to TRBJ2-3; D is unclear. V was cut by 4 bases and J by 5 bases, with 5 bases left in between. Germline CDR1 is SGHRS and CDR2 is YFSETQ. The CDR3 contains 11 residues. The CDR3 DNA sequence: TGCGCCAGCAGCGAACGAGATACGCAGTATTTT. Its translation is CASSERDTQYF.

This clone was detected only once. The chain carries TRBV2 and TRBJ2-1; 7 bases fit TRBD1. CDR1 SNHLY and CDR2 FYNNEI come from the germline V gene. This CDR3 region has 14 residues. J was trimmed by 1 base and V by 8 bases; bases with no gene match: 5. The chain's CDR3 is CASQGTDSYNEQFF. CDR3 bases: TGTGCCAGCCAGGGGACAGATTCCTACAATGAGCAGTTCTTC.

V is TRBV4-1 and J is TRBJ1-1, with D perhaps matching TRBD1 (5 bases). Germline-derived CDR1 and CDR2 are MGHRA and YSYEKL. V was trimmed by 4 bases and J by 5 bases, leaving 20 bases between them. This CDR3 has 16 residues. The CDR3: CASSPIPGTGGTEAFF. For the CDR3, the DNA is TGCGCCAGCAGCCCAATTCCCGGGACCGGAGGGACTGAAGCTTTCTTT.

CDR3: CASSYFGQGYHGYTF. The DNA for the CDR3 is TGTGCCAGCAGTTACTTCGGACAGGGTTATCATGGCTACACCTTC. This rearrangement joins TRBV6-5 to TRBJ1-2; TRBD1 matches 8 bases. The CDR3 is 15 residues long. CDR1 and CDR2 (germline): MNHEY, SVGAGI. V lost 1 base to trimming and J lost 6 bases; unmatched junction nucleotides: 7.

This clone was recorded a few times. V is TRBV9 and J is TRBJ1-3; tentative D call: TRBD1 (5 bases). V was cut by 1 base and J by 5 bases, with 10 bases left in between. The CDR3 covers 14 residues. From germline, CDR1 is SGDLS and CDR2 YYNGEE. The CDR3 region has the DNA TGTGCCAGCAGCGTACAGGGAGGTAGAAACACCATATATTTT. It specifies CASSVQGGRNTIYF.

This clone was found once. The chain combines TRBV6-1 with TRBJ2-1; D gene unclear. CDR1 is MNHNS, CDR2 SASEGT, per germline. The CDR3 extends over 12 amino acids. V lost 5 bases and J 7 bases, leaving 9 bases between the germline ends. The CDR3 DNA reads TGTGCCAGCAGTCTTTCCTGGAATGAGCAGTTCTTC. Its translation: CASSLSWNEQFF.

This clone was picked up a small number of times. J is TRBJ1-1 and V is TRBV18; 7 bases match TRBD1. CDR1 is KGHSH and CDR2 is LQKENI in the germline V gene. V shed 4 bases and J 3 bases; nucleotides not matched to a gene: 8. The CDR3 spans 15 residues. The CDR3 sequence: CASSRTGEAYTEAFF. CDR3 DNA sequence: TGTGCCAGCTCACGGACAGGAGAGGCCTACACTGAAGCTTTCTTT. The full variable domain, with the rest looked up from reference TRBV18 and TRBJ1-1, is NAGVMQNPRHLVRRRGQEARLRCSPMKGHSHVYWYRQLPEEGLKFMVYLQKENIIDESGMPKERFSAEFPKEGPSILRIQQVVRGDSAAYFCASSRTGEAYTEAFFGQGTRLTVV.

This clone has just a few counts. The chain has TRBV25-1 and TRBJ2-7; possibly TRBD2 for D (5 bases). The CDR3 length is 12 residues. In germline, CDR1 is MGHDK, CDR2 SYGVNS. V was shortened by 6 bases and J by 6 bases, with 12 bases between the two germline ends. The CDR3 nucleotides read TGTGCCAGCAGAGGAGGCCAGAGCGAGCAGTACTTC. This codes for CASRGGQSEQYF.

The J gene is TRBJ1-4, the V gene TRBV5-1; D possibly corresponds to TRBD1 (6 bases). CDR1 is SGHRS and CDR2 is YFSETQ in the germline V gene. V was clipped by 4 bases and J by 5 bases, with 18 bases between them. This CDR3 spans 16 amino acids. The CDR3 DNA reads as TGCGCCAGCAGCCCTTCGGGGGGCGAGACCAATGAAAAACTGTTTTTT. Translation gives CASSPSGGETNEKLFF.

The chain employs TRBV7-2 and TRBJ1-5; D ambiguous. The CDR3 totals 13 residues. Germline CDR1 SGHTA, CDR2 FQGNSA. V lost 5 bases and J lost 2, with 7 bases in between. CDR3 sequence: CASSPQGNQPQHF. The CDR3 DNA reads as TGTGCCAGCAGCCCCCAGGGCAATCAGCCCCAGCATTTT.

For the CDR3, the DNA is TGTGCCAGCAGTTATTGGTTAGGAGGGGGCGCGGGGATCCAGTACTTC. This codes for CASSYWLGGGAGIQYF. The chain recombines TRBV6-5 with TRBJ2-5, with D possibly TRBD1 on 7 matching bases. V shed 3 bases and J shed 10 bases, with 24 bases lying between them. The CDR3 covers 16 residues. Germline CDR1 reads MNHEY; CDR2 reads SVGAGI.

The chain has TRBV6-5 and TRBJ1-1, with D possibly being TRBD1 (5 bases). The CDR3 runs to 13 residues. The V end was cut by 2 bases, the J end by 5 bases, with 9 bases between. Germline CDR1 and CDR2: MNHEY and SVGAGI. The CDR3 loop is CASSYVGETEAFF. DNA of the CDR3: TGTGCCAGCAGTTACGTAGGGGAAACTGAAGCTTTCTTT.

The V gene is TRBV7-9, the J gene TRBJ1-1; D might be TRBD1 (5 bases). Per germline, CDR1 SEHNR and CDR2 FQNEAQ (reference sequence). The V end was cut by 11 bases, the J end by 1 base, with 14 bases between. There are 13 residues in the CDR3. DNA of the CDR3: TGTGCCGGCGTCCGGGACGCGAACACTGAAGCTTTCTTT. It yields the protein CAGVRDANTEAFF.

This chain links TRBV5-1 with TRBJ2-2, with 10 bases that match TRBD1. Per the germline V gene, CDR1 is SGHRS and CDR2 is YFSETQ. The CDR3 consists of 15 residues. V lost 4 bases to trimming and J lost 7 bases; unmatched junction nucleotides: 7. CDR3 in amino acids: CASSVGQGSDGELFF. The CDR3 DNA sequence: TGCGCCAGCAGCGTGGGACAGGGGTCTGACGGGGAGCTGTTTTTT.

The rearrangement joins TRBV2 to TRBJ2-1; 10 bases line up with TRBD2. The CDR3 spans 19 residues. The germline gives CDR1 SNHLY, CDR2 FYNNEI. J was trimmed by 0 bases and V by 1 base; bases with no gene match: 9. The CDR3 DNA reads TGTGCCAGCAGTGAAGTATCAGCGGGGGGGATGAGCTCCTACAATGAGCAGTTCTTC. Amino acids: CASSEVSAGGMSSYNEQFF. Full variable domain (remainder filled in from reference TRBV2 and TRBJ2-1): EPEVTQTPSHQVTQMGQEVILRCVPISNHLYFYWYRQILGQKVEFLVSFYNNEISEKSEIFDDQFSVERPDGSNFTLKIRSTKLEDSAMYFCASSEVSAGGMSSYNEQFFGPGTRLTVL.

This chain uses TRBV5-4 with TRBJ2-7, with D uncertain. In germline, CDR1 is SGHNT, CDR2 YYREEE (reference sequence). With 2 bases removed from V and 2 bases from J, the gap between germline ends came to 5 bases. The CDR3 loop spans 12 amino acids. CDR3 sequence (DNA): TGTGCCAGCAGCTTCTCAGCCTACGAGCAGTACTTC. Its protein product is CASSFSAYEQYF.

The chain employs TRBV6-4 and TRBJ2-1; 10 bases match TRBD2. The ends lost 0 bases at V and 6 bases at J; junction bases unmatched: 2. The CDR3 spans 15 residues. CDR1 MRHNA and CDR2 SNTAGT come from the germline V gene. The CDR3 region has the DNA TGTGCCAGCAGTGACTCGAGCGGGGGGGCCAATGAGCAGTTCTTC. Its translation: CASSDSSGGANEQFF.

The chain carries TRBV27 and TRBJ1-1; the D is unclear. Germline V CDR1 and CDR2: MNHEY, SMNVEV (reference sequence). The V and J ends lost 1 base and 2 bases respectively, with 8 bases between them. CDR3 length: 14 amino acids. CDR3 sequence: CASSLLNSNTEAFF. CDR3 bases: TGTGCCAGCAGTTTATTGAACAGTAACACTGAAGCTTTCTTT.

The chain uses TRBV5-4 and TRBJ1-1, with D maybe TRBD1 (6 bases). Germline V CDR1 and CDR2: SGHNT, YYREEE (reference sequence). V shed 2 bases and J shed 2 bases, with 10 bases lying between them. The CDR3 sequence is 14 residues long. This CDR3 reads CASSLDRRNTEAFF. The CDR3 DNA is TGTGCCAGCAGCTTAGACAGGCGAAACACTGAAGCTTTCTTT.

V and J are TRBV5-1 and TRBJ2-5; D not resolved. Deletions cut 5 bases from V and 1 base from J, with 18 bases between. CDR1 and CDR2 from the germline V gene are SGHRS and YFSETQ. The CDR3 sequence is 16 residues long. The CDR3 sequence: CASREPAGRSQETQYF. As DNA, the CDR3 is TGCGCCAGCAGGGAACCTGCTGGGCGGTCCCAAGAGACCCAGTACTTC.

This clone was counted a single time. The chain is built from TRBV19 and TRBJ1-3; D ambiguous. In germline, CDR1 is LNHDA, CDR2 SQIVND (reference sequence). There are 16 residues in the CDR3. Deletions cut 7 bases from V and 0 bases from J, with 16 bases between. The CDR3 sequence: CASTIFVGDSGNTIYF. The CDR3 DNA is TGTGCCAGTACCATATTCGTAGGAGACTCTGGAAACACCATATATTTT.

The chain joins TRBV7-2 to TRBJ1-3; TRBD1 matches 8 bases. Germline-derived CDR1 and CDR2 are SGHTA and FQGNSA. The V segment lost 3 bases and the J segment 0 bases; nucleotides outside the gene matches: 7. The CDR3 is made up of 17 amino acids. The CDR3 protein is CASSLDRELNSGNTIYF. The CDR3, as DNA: TGTGCCAGCAGCTTGGACAGGGAGTTAAACTCTGGAAACACCATATATTTT.

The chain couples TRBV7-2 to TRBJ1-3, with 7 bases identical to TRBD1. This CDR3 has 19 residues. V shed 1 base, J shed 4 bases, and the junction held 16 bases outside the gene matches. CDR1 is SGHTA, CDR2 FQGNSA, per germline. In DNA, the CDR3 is TGTGCCAGCAGCTTAGAAGGCTGGGAGACAGGGACTGTCGGAAACACCATATATTTT. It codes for CASSLEGWETGTVGNTIYF.

The CDR3 sequence is CASGDGTGGYEQYF. CDR3 DNA: TGTGCCAGCGGGGACGGGACAGGAGGCTACGAGCAGTACTTC. This chain joins TRBV7-9 and TRBJ2-7, with TRBD1 matching over 8 bases. Germline V gene sequence: CDR1 SEHNR, CDR2 FQNEAQ (reference sequence). V shed 8 bases and J 3 bases; nucleotides not matched to a gene: 9. The CDR3 length is 14 residues.

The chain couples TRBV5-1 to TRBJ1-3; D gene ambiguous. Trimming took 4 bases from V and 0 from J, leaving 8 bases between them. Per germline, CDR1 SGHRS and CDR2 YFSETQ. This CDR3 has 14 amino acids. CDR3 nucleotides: TGCGCCAGCAGCGCAGCTAGCTCTGGAAACACCATATATTTT. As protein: CASSAASSGNTIYF.

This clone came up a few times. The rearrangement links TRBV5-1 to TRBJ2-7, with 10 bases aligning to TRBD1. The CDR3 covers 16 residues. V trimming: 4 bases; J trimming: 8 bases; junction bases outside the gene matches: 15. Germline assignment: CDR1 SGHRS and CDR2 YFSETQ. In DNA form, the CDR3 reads TGCGCCAGCAGCCCCTCCGTGCTAAGGGACAGGGGACAGCAGTACTTC. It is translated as CASSPSVLRDRGQQYF.